The 2 T cell receptor beta chains below come from one sample, sequenced in a study of T cell repertoires in cytomegalovirus infection. A single record per CDR3 protein comes from TCRdb applying MiXCR to the reads. Of around 330,000 distinct CDR3 sequences listed, roughly 15% are singletons. Material for sequencing was PBMCs. The receptors derive from a human donor in good health (CMV status not recorded). Some clones in this sample may be carry-over from other donors' samples.

Ten or more counts support this clonotype. This chain uses TRBV7-2 with TRBJ2-7; D gene ambiguous. The CDR3 is made up of 14 amino acids. The V gene's germline CDR1 is SGHTA and CDR2 FQGNSA. V lost 1 base to trimming and J lost 7 bases, with 14 bases between them. DNA of the CDR3: TGTGCCAGCAGCTTAGTCCTCGACCAAGGGGAGCAGTACTTC. This gives the protein CASSLVLDQGEQYF.

This chain connects TRBV2 to TRBJ2-1; no clear D gene. Trimming took 5 bases from V and 5 from J, leaving 10 bases between them. CDR3 length: 13 residues. Germline lookup yields CDR1 SNHLY and CDR2 FYNNEI. The CDR3 reads CASSSTRDNEQFF. CDR3 coding DNA: TGTGCCAGCAGTAGTACTCGAGACAATGAGCAGTTCTTC.